A selection of T cell receptor beta chains follows, all from one sample in a study of blood T cell repertoires in COVID-19. Using immunoSEQ multiplex PCR, the repertoire was profiled, and TCRdb retains in-frame clones only, with some absent. The repertoire holds over 50,000 clones, with just over 85% as singletons. Sequencing was performed on peripheral blood. These receptors were taken from a human donor in a cohort sampled during active COVID-19. The conserved cysteine and the conserved F or W are not part of the CDR3 here. The order of the fields is V gene, clone size, CDR3 protein. Clone size, where shown, is once, few, many, or a class for clones that have expanded.

>TRBV7-9|once
ASSLAQGAVNEQF
>TRBV6-5|-
ASLDRGRVPYEQY
>TRBV29-1|-
SVGTGGLRGSYEQY
>TRBV4-1|medium-sized
ASRPLDRGGGYT
>TRBV7-9|-
ASSRTGGNQPQH
>TRBV7-9|-
ASLSSQALRETQY
>TRBV11-1|-
ASSFSPGRSEAF
>TRBV28|few
ASRQRQGAWGYT
>TRBV11-3|-
ASSPKRVAGGADTQY
>TRBV7-8|once
ASGTSGSRMDEQF
>TRBV18|-
ASSPLAGQSTDTQY
>TRBV7-2|-
ASSLDRGGARTGELF
>TRBV5-1|-
ASSSHSSGYNEQF
>TRBV3-1/TRBV3-2|once
ASSRAGLAAYNEQF
>TRBV7-8|-
ASSLVTTGSDTQY
>TRBV7-9|-
ASSLGQGTDTQY
>TRBV7-2|-
ASSLQLVETQY
>TRBV5-1|-
ASSERDLGETQY
>TRBV6-2/TRBV6-3|-
ASSEGQGYNEQF
>TRBV4-2|-
ASSPRDRGLYTEAF
>TRBV4-2|few
ASSQAGTSGRAGYEQY
>TRBV7-9|-
ASSTDRGPSTYNEQF
>TRBV4-1|-
ASSQAPGQGDRRVGQPQH
>TRBV5-1|-
ASRYGGQGKSDTIY
>TRBV4-2|once
ASSQGLSGNQPQH
>TRBV29-1|-
SVDKLTGANVLT
>TRBV4-2|-
ASSPASAGSYNEQF
>TRBV5-1|-
ASSQGQVKGELF
>TRBV7-2|-
ASSSGSSDTQY
>TRBV18|few
ASSPSGDQPQH
>TRBV18|once
ASSRTVGQETQY
>TRBV16|few
ASSPSAGNSPLH
>TRBV5-1|-
ASSIQGYNEQF
>TRBV5-1|-
ASSLGDRGTYEQY
>TRBV19|-
ASSSYSGSPSYEQY
>TRBV21-1|once
ASSNGRGLIRYSPLH
>TRBV24-1|few
ATMKTSGGNTGELF
>TRBV20-1|-
SAGREGEQY
>TRBV3-1/TRBV3-2|few
ASSDPGLAAYEQY
>TRBV7-9|-
ASSLGPAGTIY
>TRBV11-2|-
ASSRDRGSTDTQY
>TRBV2|-
ASRSLTGTNYNEQF
>TRBV7-2|once
ASSRRGGLGYGYT
>TRBV6-9|-
ASSYSGLAGGNEQF
>TRBV5-4|-
ASSGDTQGSYEQY
>TRBV6-5|-
ASSYTGTAAKLF
>TRBV5-5|-
ASSLDRSYGELF
>TRBV24-1|-
ATRDRRGDLGYT